This T cell receptor beta chain was sequenced for a study of metastatic and nonmetastatic thyroid tumors. In the study overall: Where malignant and benign thyroid patients were concerned, repertoires were compared across blood and tumor or nodule tissue.

Trimming cost V 3 bases and J 8 bases, with 12 bases left between them. The CDR3 is 14 residues long. From germline, CDR1 is SGDLS and CDR2 YYNGEE. Original processing methods: Built for papillary thyroid cancer, a distant-metastasis classifier drew on CDR3 differences across clinicopathological groups. TCRdb redid the clone calls on the PCR reads using MiXCR. TCRdb assigned the V and J calls; the authors' analysis was not used. The sample consists of around 41,000 clones, roughly 13% of them appearing once. This clone was seen repeatedly, ten times or more. Its matching antigen is unknown. The same CDR3 is also encoded by other DNA sequences in this sample. General study findings and limits: It was reportedly found that TCR beta diversity was significantly higher in malignant thyroid tumors than in benign nodules, a difference seen in both blood and tumor samples.

None of the patients had undergone any treatment ahead of thyroid surgery. What was sequenced was blood. The chain employs TRBV9 and TRBJ1-6; D not certain. The TCR sequence derives from a female donor with papillary thyroid cancer or a benign thyroid nodule (not recorded which). Some clones in this sample may be carry-over from other donors' samples. CDR3 region: CASSAETRDSPLHF. The CDR3, as DNA: TGTGCCAGCAGCGCAGAGACGAGGGATTCACCCCTCCACTTT. The variable domain in full, with the rest retrieved from reference TRBV9 and TRBJ1-6, is DSGVTQTPKHLITATGQRVTLRCSPRSGDLSVYWYQQSLDQGLQFLIQYYNGEERAKGNILERFSAQQFPDLHSELNLSSLELGDSALYFCASSAETRDSPLHFGNGTRLTVT.